Described below is a single T cell receptor beta chain sequence and its context. The sample holds other DNA sequences that translate to the same CDR3. Here immunoSEQ multiplex PCR was the method, and the copy in TCRdb shows in-frame clones only, minus some. The table includes over 1.5 million clones, 98% detected once. This entry belongs to a study of shared clonotypes between healthy human individuals. V dropped 5 bases and J dropped 1; count of bases not matched to a gene: 6. Germline V CDR1 and CDR2: SGHRS, YFSETQ. The CDR3 extends over 15 amino acids. The V and J genes are TRBV5-1 and TRBJ2-3; TRBD2 matches 8 bases. The sequence was obtained from a man under 40 in good health. The sequenced material came from naive CD4+ T cells sorted from blood. Subset here: CD45RA+ positively selected. CDR3 coding DNA: TGCGCCAGCAGTCCCGGAGCGGGAGGCACAGATACGCAGTATTTT. It codes for CASSPGAGGTDTQYF. Filled out from reference TRBV5-1 and TRBJ2-3, the complete variable domain reads KAGVTQTPRYLIKTRGQQVTLSCSPISGHRSVSWYQQTPGQGLQFLFEYFSETQRNKGNFPGRFSGRQFSNSRSEMNVSTLELGDSALYLCASSPGAGGTDTQYFGPGTRLTVL.